What follows are 4 T cell receptor beta chains derived from one specimen sequenced in a study of T cell responses to AZD1222 COVID-19 vaccine. Method: immunoSEQ multiplex PCR; TCRdb's copy keeps in-frame clones and lacks some. Of about 180,000 clones listed, about 90% are singletons. This specimen was peripheral blood, taken 28 days after the second AZD1222 dose. These receptors were taken from an adult who received the AZD1222 COVID-19 vaccine.

V gene TRBV27 combines with J gene TRBJ1-5; D is unresolved. The CDR3 is made up of 16 amino acids. Germline CDR1 reads MNHEY; CDR2 reads SMNVEV (reference sequence). V lost 0 bases and J lost 1, with 10 bases in between. The CDR3 here is CASSLSKTASNQPQHF. CDR3 DNA sequence: TGTGCCAGCAGTTTATCAAAGACCGCCAGCAATCAGCCCCAGCATTTT.

The count of this clone is one. The chain recombines TRBV10-3 with TRBJ2-1; tentatively, D is TRBD1 or TRBD2 (6 bases each). The ends were cut back, 3 bases at V and 5 bases at J, with 11 bases in the middle. CDR1 ENHRY and CDR2 SYGVKD come from the germline V gene. This CDR3 has 14 residues. The CDR3 loop is CAISDGRGDNEQFF. The CDR3 nucleotides are TGTGCCATCAGTGACGGAAGGGGGGACAATGAGCAGTTCTTC.

The rearrangement joins TRBV7-8 to TRBJ2-2, with TRBD2 matching 12 bases. Germline V gene sequence: CDR1 SGHVS, CDR2 FQNEAQ. J was trimmed by 5 bases and V by 4 bases; bases with no gene match: 5. The CDR3 runs to 16 residues. CDR3 sequence: CASSSRTSGGTGELFF. For the CDR3, the DNA is TGTGCCAGCAGCTCCCGCACTAGCGGGGGGACCGGGGAGCTGTTTTTT.

The gene calls are TRBV16 and TRBJ2-5; D possibly corresponds to TRBD1 (6 bases). Trimming left V 0 bases short and J 2 bases short, with 10 bases between. Per the germline V gene, CDR1 is KGHSY and CDR2 is FQNENV. This CDR3 has 15 residues. The CDR3 sequence: CASSQSGQPQETQYF. The CDR3 nucleotides are TGTGCCAGCAGCCAATCCGGACAGCCGCAAGAGACCCAGTACTTC.